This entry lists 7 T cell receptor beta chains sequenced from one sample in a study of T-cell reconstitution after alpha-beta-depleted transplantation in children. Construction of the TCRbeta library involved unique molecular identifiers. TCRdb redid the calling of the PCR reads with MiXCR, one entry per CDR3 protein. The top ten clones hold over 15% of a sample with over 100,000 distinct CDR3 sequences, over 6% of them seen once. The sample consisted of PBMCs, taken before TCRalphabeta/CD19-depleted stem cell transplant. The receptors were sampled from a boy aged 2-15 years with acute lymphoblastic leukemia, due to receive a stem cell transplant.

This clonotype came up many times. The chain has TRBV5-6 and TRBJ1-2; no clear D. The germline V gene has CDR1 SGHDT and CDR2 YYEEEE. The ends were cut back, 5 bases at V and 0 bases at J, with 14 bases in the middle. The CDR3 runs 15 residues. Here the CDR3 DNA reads TGTGCCAGCAGACGACTGGCCCTGTCTAACTATGGCTACACCTTC. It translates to CASRRLALSNYGYTF.

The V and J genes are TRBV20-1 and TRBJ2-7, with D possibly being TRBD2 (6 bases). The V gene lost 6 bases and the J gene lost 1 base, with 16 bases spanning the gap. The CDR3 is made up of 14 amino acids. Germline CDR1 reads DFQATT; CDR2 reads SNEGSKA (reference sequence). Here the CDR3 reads CSAFRDSLSYEQYF. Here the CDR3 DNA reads TGCAGTGCCTTTCGGGACTCATTATCCTACGAGCAGTACTTC.

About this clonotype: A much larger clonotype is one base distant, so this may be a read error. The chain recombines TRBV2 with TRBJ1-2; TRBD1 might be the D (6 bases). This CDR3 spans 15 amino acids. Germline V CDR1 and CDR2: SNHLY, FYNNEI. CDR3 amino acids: CASSEAGTDSYGHTF. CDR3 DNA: TGTGCCAGCAGTGAAGCGGGGACGGACAGTTATGGCCACACCTTC.

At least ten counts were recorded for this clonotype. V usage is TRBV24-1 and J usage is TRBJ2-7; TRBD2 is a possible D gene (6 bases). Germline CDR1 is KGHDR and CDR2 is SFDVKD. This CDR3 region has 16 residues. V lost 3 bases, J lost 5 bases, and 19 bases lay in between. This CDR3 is CATSDGGARGGNEQYF. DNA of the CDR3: TGTGCCACCAGTGATGGCGGCGCGCGGGGCGGGAACGAGCAGTACTTC.

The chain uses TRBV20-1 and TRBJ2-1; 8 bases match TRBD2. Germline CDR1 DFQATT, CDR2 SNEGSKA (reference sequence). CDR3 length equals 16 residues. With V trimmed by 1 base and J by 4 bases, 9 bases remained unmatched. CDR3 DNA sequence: TGCAGTGCTAGAGCCAGCGGGGGACCAAATTACAATGAGCAGTTCTTC. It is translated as CSARASGGPNYNEQFF.

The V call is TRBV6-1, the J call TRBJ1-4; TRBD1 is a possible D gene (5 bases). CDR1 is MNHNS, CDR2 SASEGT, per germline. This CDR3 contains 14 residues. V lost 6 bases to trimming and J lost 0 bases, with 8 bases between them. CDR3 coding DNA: TGTGCCAGCAGGGGGGGTGCAACTAATGAAAAACTGTTTTTT. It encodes CASRGGATNEKLFF.

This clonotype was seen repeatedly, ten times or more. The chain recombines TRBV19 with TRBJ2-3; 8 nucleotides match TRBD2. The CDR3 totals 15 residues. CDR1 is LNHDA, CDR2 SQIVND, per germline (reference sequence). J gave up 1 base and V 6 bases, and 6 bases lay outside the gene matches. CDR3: CASSVGGAGTDTQYF. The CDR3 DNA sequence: TGTGCCAGTAGCGTCGGGGGGGCGGGCACAGATACGCAGTATTTT.